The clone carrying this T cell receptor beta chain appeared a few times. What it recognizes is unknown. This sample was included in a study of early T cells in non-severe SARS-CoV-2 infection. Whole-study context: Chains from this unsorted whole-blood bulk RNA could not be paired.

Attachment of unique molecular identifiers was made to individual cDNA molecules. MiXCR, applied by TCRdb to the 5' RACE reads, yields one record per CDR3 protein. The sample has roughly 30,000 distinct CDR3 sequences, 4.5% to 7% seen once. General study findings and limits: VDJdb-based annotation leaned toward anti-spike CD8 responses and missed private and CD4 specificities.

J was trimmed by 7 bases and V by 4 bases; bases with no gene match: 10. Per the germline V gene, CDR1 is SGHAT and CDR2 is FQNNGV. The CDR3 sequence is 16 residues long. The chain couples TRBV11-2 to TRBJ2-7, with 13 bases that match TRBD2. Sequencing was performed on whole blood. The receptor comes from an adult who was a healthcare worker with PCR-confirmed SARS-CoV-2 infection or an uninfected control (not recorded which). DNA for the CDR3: TGTGCCAGCAGCTCCTACACTAGCGGGAGGGCCGATGAGCAGTACTTC. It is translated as CASSSYTSGRADEQYF.